What follows are 27 T cell receptor beta chains derived from one specimen sequenced in a study of blood T cell repertoires in COVID-19. The method was immunoSEQ multiplex PCR; TCRdb's version includes in-frame clones alone and lacks a portion of them. This table has roughly 400,000 clones, about 90% appearing once. Sequenced input: PBMCs or T cells enriched from blood (not recorded which). Receptor source: a man between 18 and 29 years old who had recovered from COVID-19.

The chain links TRBV25-1 to TRBJ1-2; a weak D match, TRBD1 (6 bases). Trimming removed 4 bases at V and 8 bases at J, with 20 bases between. The CDR3 consists of 15 residues. Germline-derived CDR1 and CDR2 are MGHDK and SYGVNS. CDR3 DNA: TGTGCCAGCAGTGTAGGGCTCGGACAGATCGGCGGCTACACCTTC. Translating gives CASSVGLGQIGGYTF.

A few counts support this clone. The rearrangement uses TRBV10-3 and TRBJ2-3; a possible D gene is TRBD1 (5 bases). Germline CDR1 and CDR2: ENHRY and SYGVKD. Between the trimmed V and J ends, which lost 11 bases and 3 bases, there was a span of 9 bases. There are 11 residues in the CDR3. The CDR3 loop is CASRETDTQYF. CDR3 nucleotides: TGTGCCTCCAGGGAAACAGATACGCAGTATTTT.

There are many counts of this clone. The chain recombines TRBV5-4 with TRBJ2-4; 7 bases agree with TRBD1. Trimming cost V 4 bases and J 1 base; bases outside gene matches: 14. Germline V lookup: CDR1 SGHNT, CDR2 YYREEE (reference sequence). The CDR3 is 18 amino acids. CDR3 DNA sequence: TGTGCCAGCAGCCCCACAGGGGACGGGCTTCTGGCCAAAAACATTCAGTACTTC. Its protein product is CASSPTGDGLLAKNIQYF.

The chain recombines TRBV20-1 with TRBJ2-3, with no clear D. Trimming shortened V by 3 bases and J by 6 bases, and 16 bases separated the two germline ends. The germline CDR1 and CDR2 sequences are DFQATT and SNEGSKA (reference sequence). The CDR3 contains 14 residues. CDR3 nucleotide sequence: TGCAGTGCTAGTGGTGGGCCTGGTTGGGATACGCAGTATTTT. This codes for CSASGGPGWDTQYF.

The count of this clone is one. The J gene is TRBJ2-5, the V gene TRBV14; D is unresolved. The V gene lost 4 bases and the J gene lost 5 bases, with 14 bases spanning the gap. CDR3 length: 14 amino acids. From germline, CDR1 is SGHDN and CDR2 FVKESK. CDR3 DNA sequence: TGTGCCAGCAGCCCCTTTCTAGATGGGGAGACCCAGTACTTC. Translating it yields CASSPFLDGETQYF. The full variable domain, its missing parts supplied by reference TRBV14 and TRBJ2-5, is EAGVTQFPSHSVIEKGQTVTLRCDPISGHDNLYWYRRVMGKEIKFLLHFVKESKQDESGMPNNRFLAERTGGTYSTLKVQPAELEDSGVYFCASSPFLDGETQYFGPGTRLLVL.

The chain employs TRBV7-9 and TRBJ2-1; 11 bases agree with TRBD1. CDR1 is SEHNR, CDR2 FQNEAQ, per germline (reference sequence). V shed 5 bases, J shed 7 bases, and the junction held 10 bases outside the gene matches. The length of the CDR3 is 16 residues. CDR3 DNA: TGTGCCAGCAGCCCTAGGGTCGGGGACAGGGGGAATGAGCAGTTCTTC. Amino acids: CASSPRVGDRGNEQFF. The full variable domain, in which reference TRBV7-9 and TRBJ2-1 provide the parts outside the CDR3, is DTGVSQNPRHKITKRGQNVTFRCDPISEHNRLYWYRQTLGQGPEFLTYFQNEAQLEKSRLLSDRFSAERPKGSFSTLEIQRTEQGDSAMYLCASSPRVGDRGNEQFFGPGTRLTVL.

The chain has TRBV13 and TRBJ2-2, with 8 bases that match TRBD1. Germline V lookup: CDR1 PRHDT, CDR2 FYEKMQ (reference sequence). J gave up 9 bases and V 5 bases, and 2 bases lay outside the gene matches. The CDR3 runs 12 residues. The CDR3 bases are TGTGCCAGCAGCCCAGGGGGCCGGGAGCTGTTTTTT. Its translation: CASSPGGRELFF.

This clone was seen many times. The V gene is TRBV30, the J gene TRBJ1-1; D perhaps matches TRBD1 (5 bases). This CDR3 region has 12 residues. The V gene's germline CDR1 is GTSNPN and CDR2 SVGIG (reference sequence). V shed 5 bases and J shed 10 bases, with 17 bases lying between them. The CDR3 DNA follows: TGTGCCTGGGATGGCGGGGGGAGGAGAGCTTTCTTT. As protein: CAWDGGGRRAFF.

The DNA for the CDR3 is TGCGCCAGCAGTGACGCGCCGGTTACTAACTATGGCTACACCTTC. The encoded protein is CASSDAPVTNYGYTF. This chain links TRBV10-2 with TRBJ1-2; no clear D gene. CDR3 length: 15 residues. The germline gives CDR1 WSHSY, CDR2 SAAADI. Between the trimmed V and J ends, which lost 3 bases and 0 bases, there was a span of 11 bases.

The V call is TRBV19, the J call TRBJ2-3; D might be TRBD2 (7 bases). This CDR3 is built from 15 residues. CDR1 is LNHDA and CDR2 is SQIVND in the germline V gene (reference sequence). V was clipped by 4 bases and J by 6 bases, with 17 bases between them. The CDR3 DNA reads as TGTGCCAGTAGTAGGGGGGGGGCCTCCCGGGATACGCAGTATTTT. This codes for CASSRGGASRDTQYF.

The rearrangement joins TRBV7-9 to TRBJ1-6; 9 bases map to TRBD1. Germline CDR1 reads SEHNR; CDR2 reads FQNEAQ (reference sequence). This CDR3 is 12 amino acids long. Unmatched junction bases numbered 6, after V lost 6 bases and J lost 15 bases. The CDR3 protein is CASSQDRGDLHF. The CDR3 region has the DNA TGTGCCAGCAGTCAGGACAGGGGCGACCTCCACTTT.

The rearrangement joins TRBV28 to TRBJ1-2; weak D call: TRBD1 (5 bases). Germline V gene data show CDR1 as MDHEN and CDR2 as SYDVKM. The CDR3 covers 13 residues. The ends were cut back, 5 bases at V and 6 bases at J, with 13 bases in the middle. The chain's CDR3 is CASSLGHTNGYTF. CDR3 coding DNA: TGTGCCAGCAGTCTAGGACATACGAATGGCTACACCTTC.

In DNA, the CDR3 is TGTGCCAGCAGCCCACCCAAATCAGGGCTCGAGCAGTACTTC. Its protein is CASSPPKSGLEQYF. This rearrangement joins TRBV7-8 to TRBJ2-7; D may be TRBD1 (5 bases). CDR3 length equals 14 residues. The germline V gene encodes CDR1 SGHVS and CDR2 FQNEAQ. V was cut by 5 bases and J by 6 bases, with 17 bases left in between.

J is TRBJ1-1 and V is TRBV28; TRBD1 is a possible D gene (5 bases). The length of the CDR3 is 11 residues. Germline V lookup: CDR1 MDHEN, CDR2 SYDVKM. V gave up 7 bases and J gave up 12 bases, with 15 bases separating them. The CDR3 DNA reads TGTGCCAGCAATGGGGCAGGAGTTTCTTTCTTT. Protein product: CASNGAGVSFF.

This chain links TRBV29-1 with TRBJ1-5; D perhaps matches TRBD1 (5 bases). Germline V gene sequence: CDR1 SQVTM, CDR2 ANQGSEA. The CDR3 loop spans 11 amino acids. The V and J ends lost 8 bases and 7 bases respectively, with 12 bases between them. The CDR3 reads CSHIREQPQHF. DNA for the CDR3: TGCAGCCACATCAGGGAACAGCCCCAGCATTTT.

This chain joins TRBV27 and TRBJ2-7; 10 nucleotides agree with TRBD2. CDR3 length equals 14 residues. CDR1 and CDR2 from the germline V gene are MNHEY and SMNVEV (reference sequence). V gave up 5 bases and J gave up 2 bases; unmatched junction bases: 3. The chain's CDR3 is CASSPGLAAYEQYF. DNA of the CDR3: TGTGCCAGCAGTCCCGGACTAGCGGCCTACGAGCAGTACTTC.

The chain joins TRBV3-1 (or the pseudogene TRBV3-2) to TRBJ2-2, with no clear D. V was trimmed by 0 bases and J by 4 bases, leaving 9 bases between them. Germline V gene sequence: CDR1 LGHDT, CDR2 YNNKEL (reference sequence). The CDR3 is made up of 15 amino acids. CDR3 sequence reads: CASSQDLASTGELFF. The CDR3 nucleotides read TGTGCCAGCAGCCAAGATTTAGCTTCCACCGGGGAGCTGTTTTTT.

This chain uses TRBV11-2 with TRBJ2-3; TRBD1 matches 8 bases. V shed 1 base and J 2 bases; nucleotides not matched to a gene: 8. Germline loops: CDR1 SGHAT, CDR2 FQNNGV. This CDR3 contains 17 residues. CDR3 amino acids: CASSLAGTGRVTDTQYF. The DNA for the CDR3 is TGTGCCAGCAGCTTAGCGGGGACAGGTCGAGTCACAGATACGCAGTATTTT.

The V gene is TRBV7-3, the J gene TRBJ1-1; TRBD1 might be the D (6 bases). The CDR3 is 14 residues long. Looked up from germline, CDR1 is SGHTA and CDR2 is FQGTGA. V was cut by 5 bases and J by 0 bases, with 10 bases left in between. CDR3 protein: CASSPGTLNTEAFF. The CDR3 DNA reads TGTGCCAGCAGCCCAGGGACACTGAACACTGAAGCTTTCTTT.

The chain is built from TRBV5-1 and TRBJ1-2; a possible D gene is TRBD1 (6 bases). The CDR3 is 14 amino acids. Trimming removed 4 bases from V and 2 bases from J, with 12 bases in between. Germline V lookup: CDR1 SGHRS, CDR2 YFSETQ. The CDR3 DNA sequence: TGCGCCAGCAGCCACAGGGAGGGGAACTATGGCTACACCTTC. Translated, it gives CASSHREGNYGYTF.

The chain employs TRBV3-1 (or the pseudogene TRBV3-2) and TRBJ1-5; 7 bases are a match to TRBD1. V lost 2 bases to trimming and J lost 7 bases; unmatched junction nucleotides: 11. Germline lookup yields CDR1 LGHDT and CDR2 YNNKEL (reference sequence). The CDR3 covers 16 residues. The CDR3 spells CASSQSRQGLRQPQHF. DNA for the CDR3: TGTGCCAGCAGCCAATCTCGACAGGGTCTTCGGCAGCCCCAGCATTTT.

CDR3 DNA: TGTGCCTCCCGGAGTACTGGAGATTCACCCCTCCACTTT. Protein: CASRSTGDSPLHF. The gene calls are TRBV19 and TRBJ1-6; D not resolved. V was shortened by 11 bases and J by 8 bases, with 16 bases between the two germline ends. The CDR3 extends over 13 amino acids. Germline lookup yields CDR1 LNHDA and CDR2 SQIVND (reference sequence).

The chain links TRBV24-1 to TRBJ1-5; D is uncertain. The V end was cut by 0 bases, the J end by 5 bases, with 7 bases between. The germline V gene has CDR1 KGHDR and CDR2 SFDVKD. CDR3 size: 14 residues. The DNA for the CDR3 is TGTGCCACCAGTGATTTGCAGTTTCATCAGCCCCAGCATTTT. Its translation is CATSDLQFHQPQHF.

The gene calls are TRBV29-1 and TRBJ1-1; no definite D call. Between the trimmed V and J ends, which lost 2 bases and 6 bases, there was a span of 16 bases. Looked up from germline, CDR1 is SQVTM and CDR2 is ANQGSEA. This CDR3 is 14 amino acids long. This chain's CDR3 is CSVELWAHKAEAFF. DNA for the CDR3: TGCAGCGTTGAATTGTGGGCCCATAAGGCTGAAGCTTTCTTT.

This clone was seen once. The rearrangement uses TRBV6-5 and TRBJ2-7; no reliable D call. Trimming shortened V by 7 bases and J by 0 bases, and 7 bases separated the two germline ends. The CDR3 is made up of 12 amino acids. CDR1 is MNHEY, CDR2 SVGAGI, per germline. The CDR3 loop is CASTSSSYEQYF. The CDR3 DNA reads as TGTGCCAGCACCTCCAGCTCCTACGAGCAGTACTTC.

The rearrangement joins TRBV3-1 (or the pseudogene TRBV3-2) to TRBJ1-2; TRBD1 is a possible D gene (5 bases). CDR1 LGHDT and CDR2 YNNKEL come from the germline V gene (reference sequence). V gave up 4 bases and J gave up 8 bases, with 17 bases separating them. The CDR3 extends over 14 amino acids. The CDR3, as DNA: TGTGCCAGCAGCCTAAGGAGCAGGGATGACGGCTACACCTTC. Translation: CASSLRSRDDGYTF.

This chain uses TRBV7-8 with TRBJ1-5; D not resolved. The CDR3 has 13 residues. Germline CDR1 and CDR2: SGHVS and FQNEAQ. Trimming cost V 2 bases and J 5 bases, with 7 bases left between them. CDR3: CASSLIEDQPQHF. CDR3 DNA: TGTGCCAGCAGCTTAATAGAGGATCAGCCCCAGCATTTT.